These 21 T cell receptor beta chains came from one sample sequenced in a study of Ad26.COV2.S vaccination and SARS-CoV-2 variants. Clones were read by immunoSEQ multiplex PCR, and TCRdb kept only the in-frame ones, dropping some. The repertoire has about 480,000 clones, 87% of them found once; the top ten carry roughly 13%. Treatment described: some 19 received Ad26.COV2.S at low or high dose, single or two shots; 5 received placebo; per-sample allocation not given. Sampling happened 63 days after the first vaccine or placebo injection. Source: peripheral blood, taken in a trial of Ad26.COV2.S vaccine versus placebo. These receptors were taken from a person between 18 and 60 years old who received the Ad26.COV2.S COVID-19 vaccine or a placebo.

For this clone: This sample also contains other DNA sequences that code for the same CDR3. V usage is TRBV12-3 or TRBV12-4 and J usage is TRBJ2-2; possible D gene TRBD2, 5 bases. The V end lost 1 base, the J end lost 5 bases, and 5 bases lay between the germline ends. The CDR3 consists of 13 residues. CDR3 sequence (DNA): TGTGCCAGCAGTTTAGGAGGGACCGGGGAGCTGTTTTTT. This translates into CASSLGGTGELFF.

This CDR3 reads CASSPHPRASGYEQYF. The CDR3 coding sequence is TGTGCCAGCAGTCCCCACCCACGGGCTAGCGGCTACGAGCAGTACTTC. The chain carries TRBV27 and TRBJ2-7; 7 bases line up with TRBD2. With 5 bases clipped from V and 3 bases from J, the junction kept 13 bases outside the gene matches. Germline CDR1 reads MNHEY; CDR2 reads SMNVEV (reference sequence). This CDR3 has 16 amino acids.

The gene calls are TRBV9 and TRBJ2-3, with TRBD1 identical over 7 bases. This CDR3 comprises 15 residues. Germline loops: CDR1 SGDLS, CDR2 YYNGEE. V gave up 1 base and J gave up 5 bases; unmatched junction bases: 7. CDR3 region: CASSVFWGQQDTQYF. For the CDR3, the DNA is TGTGCCAGCAGCGTATTCTGGGGACAGCAAGATACGCAGTATTTT.

CDR3 sequence reads: CASSQDWGARDYGYTF. Written as DNA, the CDR3 is TGTGCCAGCAGCCAAGATTGGGGGGCGAGGGACTATGGCTACACCTTC. The V gene is TRBV14, the J gene TRBJ1-2; TRBD1 might be the D (6 bases). The V and J ends lost 0 bases and 3 bases respectively, with 14 bases between them. Germline V CDR1 and CDR2: SGHDN, FVKESK. The CDR3 runs to 16 residues.

The genes are TRBV3-1 (or the pseudogene TRBV3-2) and TRBJ1-4; 7 bases agree with TRBD1. This CDR3 is 14 amino acids long. CDR1 is LGHDT and CDR2 is YNNKEL in the germline V gene (reference sequence). Germline trimming cut 6 bases from V and 8 bases from J; bases unmatched to any gene: 9. CDR3 DNA: TGTGCCAGCAGTTTGGGACAGCCAAGGGAAAAACTGTTTTTT. It yields the protein CASSLGQPREKLFF.

The V call is TRBV19, the J call TRBJ2-6, with D perhaps matching TRBD2 (7 bases). There are 18 residues in the CDR3. From germline, CDR1 is LNHDA and CDR2 SQIVND (reference sequence). V dropped 4 bases and J dropped 0 bases, with 16 bases sitting between them. CDR3 in DNA: TGTGCCAGTAGTAGCCGCCGGGGGGCACACTCTGGGGCCAACGTCCTGACTTTC. Translated: CASSSRRGAHSGANVLTF.

CDR3 DNA sequence: TGCGCCAGCAGCCAAGATCTCCGCGGGAGGGATACGCAGTATTTT. Amino acid sequence: CASSQDLRGRDTQYF. The V gene is TRBV4-3, the J gene TRBJ2-3; TRBD2 aligns across 8 bases. The CDR3 length is 15 residues. V was clipped by 0 bases and J by 6 bases; unmatched bases: 5. Germline values: CDR1 LGHNA, CDR2 YSLEER.

V usage is TRBV9 and J usage is TRBJ2-3; D unresolved. The CDR3 sequence is 14 residues long. Germline loops: CDR1 SGDLS, CDR2 YYNGEE. V was trimmed by 0 bases and J by 6 bases, leaving 11 bases between them. This CDR3 is CASSVGLGFDTQYF. Written as DNA, the CDR3 is TGTGCCAGCAGCGTAGGGCTGGGTTTCGATACGCAGTATTTT.

This chain connects TRBV7-3 to TRBJ1-2; 10 bases line up with TRBD1. CDR3 length: 16 amino acids. CDR1 and CDR2 (germline): SGHTA, FQGTGA. Losses at the gene ends were 0 bases for V and 3 bases for J; bases not matched to a gene: 4. In DNA form, the CDR3 reads TGTGCCAGCAGCTTAACTGGAGGACAGGGGGACTATGGCTACACCTTC. This gives the protein CASSLTGGQGDYGYTF.

The V and J genes are TRBV18 and TRBJ2-7, with D maybe TRBD1 (5 bases). Trimming cost V 2 bases and J 2 bases, with 10 bases left between them. The CDR3 consists of 14 residues. Germline V gene data show CDR1 as KGHSH and CDR2 as LQKENI. CDR3 bases: TGTGCCAGCTCACCAGGGGCGCCCGCCTACGAGCAGTACTTC. Protein: CASSPGAPAYEQYF.

As concerns this clone: The sample carries other DNA sequences with the same CDR3. The CDR3 coding sequence is TGTGCCAGTAGTATCGACGGGACCGGGGAGCTGTTTTTT. This gives the protein CASSIDGTGELFF. The chain combines TRBV19 with TRBJ2-2; D not resolved. The germline V gene encodes CDR1 LNHDA and CDR2 SQIVND (reference sequence). V lost 3 bases and J 5 bases, leaving 7 bases between the germline ends. The CDR3 totals 13 residues.

V usage is TRBV18 and J usage is TRBJ1-4, with D perhaps matching TRBD1 (5 bases). The CDR3 sequence is 15 residues long. V lost 2 bases and J lost 5, with 12 bases in between. CDR1 and CDR2 from the germline V gene are KGHSH and LQKENI. The CDR3 here is CASSPMPGLNEKLFF. The CDR3 DNA is TGTGCCAGCTCACCAATGCCAGGGCTAAATGAAAAACTGTTTTTT.

The rearrangement joins TRBV28 to TRBJ1-5; D not certain. This CDR3 has 14 amino acids. Trimming stripped 3 bases from V and 1 base from J, with 7 bases between. The V gene's germline CDR1 is MDHEN and CDR2 SYDVKM. This CDR3 is CASSLGFSNQPQHF. CDR3 coding DNA: TGTGCCAGCAGTTTGGGGTTCAGCAATCAGCCCCAGCATTTT.

The V gene is TRBV27, the J gene TRBJ2-1, with a tentative D call TRBD2 (6 bases). CDR1 and CDR2 from the germline V gene are MNHEY and SMNVEV (reference sequence). The germline V and J ends were trimmed by 3 bases and 12 bases, with 21 bases remaining between them. The CDR3 has 15 amino acids. The CDR3 loop is CASSFEGGTGMWQFF. CDR3 DNA sequence: TGTGCCAGCAGTTTTGAAGGCGGGACGGGGATGTGGCAGTTCTTC.

The rearrangement links TRBV7-2 to TRBJ2-3, with 13 bases lining up with TRBD2. Germline assignment: CDR1 SGHTA and CDR2 FQGNSA. V was pared by 5 bases and J by 4 bases, with 12 bases of the junction left unmatched. The CDR3 runs 18 residues. CDR3 in amino acids: CASSPRLAGGRSADTQYF. In DNA, the CDR3 is TGTGCCAGCAGCCCCAGACTAGCGGGAGGACGGAGCGCAGATACGCAGTATTTT.

The V call is TRBV19, the J call TRBJ1-5; no reliable D call. The CDR3 runs 12 residues. Deletions cut 5 bases from V and 5 bases from J, with 7 bases between. CDR1 LNHDA and CDR2 SQIVND come from the germline V gene (reference sequence). In DNA form, the CDR3 reads TGTGCCAGTAGTCCTCCTTATCAGCCCCAGCATTTT. This translates into CASSPPYQPQHF.

This clone has a single count. The chain combines TRBV10-3 with TRBJ2-5; D may match TRBD1 or TRBD2 (5 bases each). Trimming left V 4 bases short and J 2 bases short, with 14 bases between. The CDR3 is 15 residues long. Per the germline V gene, CDR1 is ENHRY and CDR2 is SYGVKD. In nucleotides, the CDR3 is TGTGCCATCAGTGTAGGGGACGTAGTTCAAGAGACCCAGTACTTC. Its protein is CAISVGDVVQETQYF.

The V gene is TRBV27, the J gene TRBJ2-7; 12 positions match TRBD2. The germline V gene encodes CDR1 MNHEY and CDR2 SMNVEV (reference sequence). The CDR3 length is 18 residues. V lost 4 bases to trimming and J lost 3 bases; unmatched junction nucleotides: 13. The CDR3 coding sequence is TGTGCCAGCAGTTCTAACGGACTAGCGGGACGAAAAAGCTACGAGCAGTACTTC. It translates to CASSSNGLAGRKSYEQYF.

This clone was observed at least ten times. This chain connects TRBV19 to TRBJ1-2, with TRBD1 identical over 11 bases. Germline V gene lookup returns CDR1 LNHDA and CDR2 SQIVND (reference sequence). The CDR3 is 13 amino acids. V trimming: 7 bases; J trimming: 6 bases; junction bases outside the gene matches: 4. The CDR3 here is CASNEGQGDGYTF. The CDR3 nucleotides are TGTGCCAGTAATGAGGGACAGGGGGATGGCTACACCTTC.

V usage is TRBV5-4 and J usage is TRBJ2-1; no firm D call. The germline V gene encodes CDR1 SGHNT and CDR2 YYREEE (reference sequence). This CDR3 is built from 12 residues. Trimming took 5 bases from V and 3 from J, leaving 6 bases between them. CDR3 nucleotides: TGTGCCAGCAGTTCAGTCTACAATGAGCAGTTCTTC. Translating gives CASSSVYNEQFF.

This clone was detected only once. The chain uses TRBV18 and TRBJ1-1, with 7 bases that match TRBD1. The length of the CDR3 is 15 residues. CDR1 is KGHSH, CDR2 LQKENI, per germline. The ends lost 0 bases at V and 8 bases at J; junction bases unmatched: 9. DNA of the CDR3: TGTGCCAGCTCACCACCCGCTGGAGGGGGCCGGGAAGCTTTCTTT. Translated: CASSPPAGGGREAFF.